Listed below are T cell receptor beta chains from one sample, sequenced in a study of T cell responses to AZD1222 COVID-19 vaccine. The protocol was immunoSEQ multiplex PCR, while the TCRdb copy is restricted to in-frame clones and leaves out a portion. The table shows about 110,000 clones, with about four fifths occurring only once. The specimen was peripheral blood, collected on day 0 of AZD1222 vaccination. These receptors came from an adult in good health. Both conserved end residues are part of each CDR3. Fields, in order: J gene, V gene, CDR3 protein.

TRBJ1-4 | TRBV30 | CAWDRDTNEKLFF
TRBJ2-7 | TRBV6-6 | CASSYNGQGYEQYF
TRBJ2-3 | TRBV1 | CTSSRPSGRAKGADTQYF
TRBJ2-2 | TRBV7-2 | CASSLVGRGAAGELFF
TRBJ1-6 | TRBV6-2/TRBV6-3 | CASSSPSSPLHF
TRBJ1-2 | TRBV3-1/TRBV3-2 | CASSQDLAGAMGYTF
TRBJ2-3 | TRBV5-6 | CASSLGGGPTDTQYF
TRBJ1-5 | TRBV6-1 | CASSELRVGRTFQPQHF
TRBJ2-5 | TRBV5-1 | CASSLGQGFLETQYF
TRBJ1-5 | TRBV19 | CASSSTGPKEPQHF